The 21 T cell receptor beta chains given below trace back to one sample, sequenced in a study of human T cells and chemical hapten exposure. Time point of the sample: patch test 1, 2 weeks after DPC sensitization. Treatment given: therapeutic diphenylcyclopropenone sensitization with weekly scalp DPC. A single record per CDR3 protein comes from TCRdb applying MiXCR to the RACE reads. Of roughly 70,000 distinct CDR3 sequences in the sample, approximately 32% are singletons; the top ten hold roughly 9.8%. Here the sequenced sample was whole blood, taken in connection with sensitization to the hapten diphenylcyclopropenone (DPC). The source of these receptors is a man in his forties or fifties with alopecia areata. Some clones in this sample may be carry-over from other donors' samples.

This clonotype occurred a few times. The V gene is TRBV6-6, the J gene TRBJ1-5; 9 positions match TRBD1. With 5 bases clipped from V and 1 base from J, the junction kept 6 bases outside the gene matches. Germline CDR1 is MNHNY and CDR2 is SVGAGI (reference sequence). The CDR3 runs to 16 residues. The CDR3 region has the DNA TGTGCCAGCAGTCCGGGACAGGGAGGGAGCAATCAGCCCCAGCATTTT. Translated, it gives CASSPGQGGSNQPQHF.

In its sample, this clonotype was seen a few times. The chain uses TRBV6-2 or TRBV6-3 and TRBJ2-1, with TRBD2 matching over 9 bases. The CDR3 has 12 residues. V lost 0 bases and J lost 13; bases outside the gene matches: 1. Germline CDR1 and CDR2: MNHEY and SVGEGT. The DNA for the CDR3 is TGTGCCAGCAGTTACTCTAGCGGGAGCCAGTTCTTC. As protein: CASSYSSGSQFF.

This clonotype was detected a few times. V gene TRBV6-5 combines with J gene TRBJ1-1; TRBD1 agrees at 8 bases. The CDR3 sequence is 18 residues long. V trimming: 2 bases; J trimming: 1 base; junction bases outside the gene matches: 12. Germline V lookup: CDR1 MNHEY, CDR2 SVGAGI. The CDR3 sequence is CASSYSGTGHPSNTEAFF. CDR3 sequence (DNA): TGTGCCAGCAGTTACAGCGGGACAGGCCACCCTTCGAACACTGAAGCTTTCTTT.

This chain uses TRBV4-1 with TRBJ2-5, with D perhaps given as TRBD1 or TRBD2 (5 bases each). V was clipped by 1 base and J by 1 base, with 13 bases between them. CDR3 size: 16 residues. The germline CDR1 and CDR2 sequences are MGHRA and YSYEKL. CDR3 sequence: CASSQVSNGAQETQYF. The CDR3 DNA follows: TGCGCCAGCAGCCAAGTTTCGAACGGGGCCCAAGAGACCCAGTACTTC.

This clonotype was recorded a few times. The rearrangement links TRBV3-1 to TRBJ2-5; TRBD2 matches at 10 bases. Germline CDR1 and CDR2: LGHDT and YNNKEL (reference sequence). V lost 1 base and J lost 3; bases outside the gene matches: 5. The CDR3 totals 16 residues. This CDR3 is CASSQGRTSGKETQYF. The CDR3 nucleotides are TGTGCCAGCAGCCAAGGCCGGACTAGCGGCAAAGAGACCCAGTACTTC.

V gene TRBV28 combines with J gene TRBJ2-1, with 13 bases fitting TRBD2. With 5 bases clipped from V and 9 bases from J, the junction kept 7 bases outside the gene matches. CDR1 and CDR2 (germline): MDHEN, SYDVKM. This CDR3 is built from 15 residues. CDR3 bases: TGTGCCAGCAGTCTTGGACTAGCGGGAGCCATTGAGCAGTTCTTC. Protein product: CASSLGLAGAIEQFF.

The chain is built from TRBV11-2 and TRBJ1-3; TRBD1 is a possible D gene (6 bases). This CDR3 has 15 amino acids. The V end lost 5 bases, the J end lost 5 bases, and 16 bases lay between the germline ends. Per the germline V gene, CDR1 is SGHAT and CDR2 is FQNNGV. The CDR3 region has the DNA TGTGCCAGCAGCCCCACGGCGGGGGCAAGAAACACCATATATTTT. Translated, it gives CASSPTAGARNTIYF. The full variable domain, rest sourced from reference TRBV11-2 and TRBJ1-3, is EAGVAQSPRYKIIEKRQSVAFWCNPISGHATLYWYQQILGQGPKLLIQFQNNGVVDDSQLPKDRFSAERLKGVDSTLKIQPAKLEDSAVYLCASSPTAGARNTIYFGEGSWLTVV.

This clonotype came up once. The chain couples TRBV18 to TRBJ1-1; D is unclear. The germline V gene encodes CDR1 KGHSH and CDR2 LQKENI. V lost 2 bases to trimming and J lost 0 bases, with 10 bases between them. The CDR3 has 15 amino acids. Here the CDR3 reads CASSPVFLMNTEAFF. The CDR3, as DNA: TGTGCCAGCTCACCAGTTTTCTTAATGAACACTGAAGCTTTCTTT.

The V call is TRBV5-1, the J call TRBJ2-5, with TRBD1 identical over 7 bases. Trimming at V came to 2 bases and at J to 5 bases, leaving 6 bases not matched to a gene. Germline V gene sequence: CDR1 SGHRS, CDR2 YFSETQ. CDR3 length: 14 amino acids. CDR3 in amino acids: CASSLMTGSETQYF. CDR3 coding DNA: TGCGCCAGCAGCTTAATGACAGGGTCTGAGACCCAGTACTTC. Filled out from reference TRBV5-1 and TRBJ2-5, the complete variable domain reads KAGVTQTPRYLIKTRGQQVTLSCSPISGHRSVSWYQQTPGQGLQFLFEYFSETQRNKGNFPGRFSGRQFSNSRSEMNVSTLELGDSALYLCASSLMTGSETQYFGPGTRLLVL.

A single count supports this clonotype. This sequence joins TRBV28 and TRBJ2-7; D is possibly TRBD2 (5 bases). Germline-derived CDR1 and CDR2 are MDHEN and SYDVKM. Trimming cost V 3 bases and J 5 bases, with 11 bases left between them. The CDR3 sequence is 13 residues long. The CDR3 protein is CASSFPPGDEQYF. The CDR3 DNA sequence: TGTGCCAGCAGTTTCCCTCCCGGGGACGAGCAGTACTTC. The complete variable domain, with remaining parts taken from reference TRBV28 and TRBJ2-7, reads DVKVTQSSRYLVKRTGEKVFLECVQDMDHENMFWYRQDPGLGLRLIYFSYDVKMKEKGDIPEGYSVSREKKERFSLILESASTNQTSMYLCASSFPPGDEQYFGPGTRLTVT.

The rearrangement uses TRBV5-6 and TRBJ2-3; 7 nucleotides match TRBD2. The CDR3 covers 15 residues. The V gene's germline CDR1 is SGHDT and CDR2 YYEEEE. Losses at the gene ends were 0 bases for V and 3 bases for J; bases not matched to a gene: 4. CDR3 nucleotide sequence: TGTGCCAGCAGCTTGGGACTAGCTCAAACAGATACGCAGTATTTT. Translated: CASSLGLAQTDTQYF.

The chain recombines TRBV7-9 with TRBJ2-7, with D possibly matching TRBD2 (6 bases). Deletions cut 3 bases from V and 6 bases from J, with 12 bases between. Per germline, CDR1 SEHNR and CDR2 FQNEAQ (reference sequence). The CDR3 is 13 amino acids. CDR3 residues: CASSFKEGGEQYF. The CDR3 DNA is TGTGCCAGCAGCTTTAAGGAGGGCGGCGAGCAGTACTTC.

CDR3 region: CAIPDADYGVAPYNEQFF. The DNA for the CDR3 is TGTGCCATCCCTGACGCGGACTATGGAGTGGCCCCCTACAATGAGCAGTTCTTC. The rearrangement joins TRBV2 to TRBJ2-1; D might be TRBD2 (6 bases). This CDR3 spans 18 amino acids. Germline V lookup: CDR1 SNHLY, CDR2 FYNNEI. Trimming left V 10 bases short and J 2 bases short, with 27 bases between.

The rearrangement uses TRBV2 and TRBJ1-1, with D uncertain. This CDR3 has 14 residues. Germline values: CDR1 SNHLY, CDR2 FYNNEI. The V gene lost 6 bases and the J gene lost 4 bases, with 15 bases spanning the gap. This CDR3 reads CASRVIGWGTEAFF. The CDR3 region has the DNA TGTGCCAGCAGGGTAATTGGATGGGGCACTGAAGCTTTCTTT.

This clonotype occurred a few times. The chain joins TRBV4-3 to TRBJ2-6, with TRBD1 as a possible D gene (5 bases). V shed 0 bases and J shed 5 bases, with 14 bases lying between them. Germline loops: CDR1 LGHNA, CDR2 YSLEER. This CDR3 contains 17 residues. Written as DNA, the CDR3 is TGCGCCAGCAGCCAAGATCCCCGGCAGGGAAGGGCCAACGTCCTGACTTTC. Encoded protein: CASSQDPRQGRANVLTF.

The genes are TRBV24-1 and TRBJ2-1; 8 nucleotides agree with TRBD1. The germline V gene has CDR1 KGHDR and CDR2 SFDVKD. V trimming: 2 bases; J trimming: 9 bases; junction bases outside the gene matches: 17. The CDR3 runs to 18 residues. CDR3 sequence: CATSDSESGTGPTFEQFF. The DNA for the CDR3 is TGTGCCACCAGTGATTCGGAATCCGGGACAGGACCTACCTTTGAGCAGTTCTTC.

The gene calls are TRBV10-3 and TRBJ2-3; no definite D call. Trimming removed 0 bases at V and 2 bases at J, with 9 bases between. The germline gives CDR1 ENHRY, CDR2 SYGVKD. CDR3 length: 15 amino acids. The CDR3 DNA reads TGTGCCATCAGTGAGTCAAGCAGGTCCACAGATACGCAGTATTTT. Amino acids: CAISESSRSTDTQYF.

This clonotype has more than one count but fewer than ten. CDR3 protein: CSARDLRGGNTEAFF. The CDR3 DNA follows: TGCAGTGCTAGAGACCTCAGGGGAGGGAACACTGAAGCTTTCTTT. This rearrangement joins TRBV20-1 to TRBJ1-1; perhaps TRBD1 as D (6 bases). The CDR3 runs 15 residues. Looked up from germline, CDR1 is DFQATT and CDR2 is SNEGSKA (reference sequence). Trimming stripped 0 bases from V and 1 base from J, with 12 bases between.

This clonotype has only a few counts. The DNA for the CDR3 is TGTGCCAGCAGTTTTTCAGGGGACAACAATGAGCAGTTCTTC. Encoded protein: CASSFSGDNNEQFF. The chain has TRBV28 and TRBJ2-1, with D perhaps TRBD1 (6 bases). The CDR3 has 14 amino acids. V was cut by 3 bases and J by 5 bases, with 11 bases left in between. Germline V lookup: CDR1 MDHEN, CDR2 SYDVKM.

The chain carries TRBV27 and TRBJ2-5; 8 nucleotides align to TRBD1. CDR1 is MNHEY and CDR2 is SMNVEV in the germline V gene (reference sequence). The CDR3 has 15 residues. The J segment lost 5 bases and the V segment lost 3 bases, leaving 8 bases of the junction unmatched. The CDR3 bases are TGTGCCAGCAGTTTTAGAAGGACAGGGCAGGAGACCCAGTACTTC. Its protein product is CASSFRRTGQETQYF.

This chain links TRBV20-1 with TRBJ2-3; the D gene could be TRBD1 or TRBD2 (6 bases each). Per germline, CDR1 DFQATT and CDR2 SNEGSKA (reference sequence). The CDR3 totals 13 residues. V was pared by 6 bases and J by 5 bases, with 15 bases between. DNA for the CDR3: TGCAGTGCCGAGGGGGGAGAGGGAGATACGCAGTATTTT. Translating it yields CSAEGGEGDTQYF.